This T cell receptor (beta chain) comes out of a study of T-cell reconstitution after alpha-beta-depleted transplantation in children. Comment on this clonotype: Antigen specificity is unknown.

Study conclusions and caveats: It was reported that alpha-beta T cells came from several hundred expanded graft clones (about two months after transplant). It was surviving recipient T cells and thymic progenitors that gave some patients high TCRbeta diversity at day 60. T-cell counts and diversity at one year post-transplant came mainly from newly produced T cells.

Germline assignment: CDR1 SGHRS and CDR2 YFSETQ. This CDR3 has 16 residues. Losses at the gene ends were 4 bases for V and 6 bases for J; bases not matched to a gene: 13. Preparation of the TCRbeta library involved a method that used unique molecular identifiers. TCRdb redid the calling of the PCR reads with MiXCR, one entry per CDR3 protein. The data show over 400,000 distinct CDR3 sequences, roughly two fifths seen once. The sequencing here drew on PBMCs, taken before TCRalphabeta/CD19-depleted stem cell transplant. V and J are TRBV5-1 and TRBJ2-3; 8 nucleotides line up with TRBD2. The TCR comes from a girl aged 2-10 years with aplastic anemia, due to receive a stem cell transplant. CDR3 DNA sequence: TGCGCCAGCAGCCTCCGCGGTCGGGAGGGCCATGATACGCAGTATTTT. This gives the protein CASSLRGREGHDTQYF.